The subject of this entry is one T cell receptor beta chain. These data belong to a study of blood T cell repertoires in COVID-19. Measured with immunoSEQ multiplex PCR; TCRdb has only the in-frame clones, and not every one. Altogether 150,000 to 200,000 clones are present, 80% being singletons, with the ten largest covering 4.5% to 7.5%. The CDR3 extends over 15 amino acids. Per germline, CDR1 SGDLS and CDR2 YYNGEE. V was clipped by 0 bases and J by 4 bases, with 11 bases between them. V usage is TRBV9 and J usage is TRBJ1-5; TRBD1 is a possible D gene (5 bases). Sequenced sample: PBMCs or T cells enriched from blood (not recorded which). This sequence originates from a man in his forties who had recovered from COVID-19. The CDR3 here is CASSVGQQGNQPQHF. The CDR3 DNA reads TGTGCCAGCAGCGTAGGGCAGCAGGGTAATCAGCCCCAGCATTTT.